These 21 T cell receptor beta chains were sequenced from one sample in a study of blood T cell repertoires in COVID-19. Only in-frame clones appear in the TCRdb table, and some are missing; sequencing was by immunoSEQ multiplex PCR. The sample has some 240,000 clones, 70% to 85% seen once. The sequencing sample was made of peripheral blood. The receptors were sampled from a man aged 50-59 years with active or convalescent COVID-19.

V and J are TRBV19 and TRBJ2-2, with D uncertain. Per germline, CDR1 LNHDA and CDR2 SQIVND (reference sequence). This CDR3 is built from 15 residues. The germline V and J ends were trimmed by 3 bases and 4 bases, with 12 bases remaining between them. CDR3 sequence (DNA): TGTGCCAGTAGTATGGTTGGGCTAACCACCGGGGAGCTGTTTTTT. Its protein is CASSMVGLTTGELFF.

The chain employs TRBV5-5 and TRBJ2-3; TRBD2 might be the D (5 bases). V shed 4 bases and J shed 3 bases, with 18 bases lying between them. Germline-derived CDR1 and CDR2 are SGHKS and YYEKEE (reference sequence). CDR3 size: 16 residues. The CDR3 loop is CASSPTLLVPTDTQYF. In DNA form, the CDR3 reads TGTGCCAGCAGCCCGACATTACTAGTTCCGACAGATACGCAGTATTTT.

V and J are TRBV15 and TRBJ1-6; the match to TRBD1 covers 7 bases. Unmatched junction bases numbered 13, after V lost 5 bases and J lost 9 bases. From germline, CDR1 is LNHNV and CDR2 YYDKDF (reference sequence). The CDR3 consists of 16 residues. CDR3 nucleotides: TGTGCCACCAGCCGCTACCCACAGGGGCTAAGTTCACCCCTCCACTTT. Its protein is CATSRYPQGLSSPLHF.

V gene TRBV29-1 combines with J gene TRBJ2-3; 11 nucleotides align to TRBD1. Germline loops: CDR1 SQVTM, CDR2 ANQGSEA. The junction had 12 bases not matched to a gene; V was cut back by 4 bases and J by 3 bases. The CDR3 has 17 residues. CDR3 amino acids: CSVAFPGQGGSTDTQYF. In DNA form, the CDR3 reads TGCAGCGTTGCCTTCCCGGGACAGGGGGGCAGTACAGATACGCAGTATTTT.

V usage is TRBV3-1 (or the pseudogene TRBV3-2) and J usage is TRBJ2-1; D not resolved. The CDR3 totals 15 residues. The V gene lost 1 base and the J gene lost 3 bases, with 10 bases spanning the gap. From germline, CDR1 is LGHDT and CDR2 YNNKEL (reference sequence). The CDR3 nucleotides are TGTGCCAGCAGCCAAGTATCCGCACTCTACAATGAGCAGTTCTTC. It yields the protein CASSQVSALYNEQFF.

In its sample, this clone was seen once. This chain links TRBV19 with TRBJ1-2; D might be TRBD1 (6 bases). The germline V and J ends were trimmed by 2 bases and 2 bases, with 9 bases remaining between them. This CDR3 spans 14 amino acids. In germline, CDR1 is LNHDA, CDR2 SQIVND (reference sequence). CDR3 coding DNA: TGTGCCAGTAGTATACAGGGGCGGAACTATGGCTACACCTTC. It codes for CASSIQGRNYGYTF.

The chain carries TRBV13 and TRBJ2-3; possibly TRBD1 for D (5 bases). In germline, CDR1 is PRHDT, CDR2 FYEKMQ (reference sequence). The CDR3 totals 15 residues. Trimming took 2 bases from V and 1 from J, leaving 10 bases between them. The DNA for the CDR3 is TGTGCCAGCAGCTTATCCATAGGGGGCACAGATACGCAGTATTTT. Protein: CASSLSIGGTDTQYF.

The chain combines TRBV5-4 with TRBJ1-2, with no clear D. The CDR3 totals 14 residues. Germline V gene lookup returns CDR1 SGHNT and CDR2 YYREEE (reference sequence). Trimming took off 2 bases at V and 4 bases at J, with 12 bases between the two ends. CDR3 residues: CASSFGHGGYGYTF. The CDR3 nucleotides are TGTGCCAGCAGCTTCGGTCACGGAGGCTATGGCTACACCTTC.

This clone was seen just once. V is TRBV28 and J is TRBJ1-4; 7 nucleotides agree with TRBD1. The CDR3 extends over 13 amino acids. V dropped 3 bases and J dropped 8; count of bases not matched to a gene: 3. Germline V gives CDR1 MDHEN, CDR2 SYDVKM. CDR3 sequence reads: CASSLDRREKLFF. The CDR3 DNA reads as TGTGCCAGCAGTTTGGACAGGCGGGAAAAACTGTTTTTT.

This rearrangement joins TRBV14 to TRBJ1-2; no firm D call. V was trimmed by 1 base and J by 8 bases, leaving 17 bases between them. The CDR3 sequence is 15 residues long. From germline, CDR1 is SGHDN and CDR2 FVKESK. The CDR3 DNA reads as TGTGCCAGCAGCCAAGGTTCTGTGGCCGCCTGGGGCTACACCTTC. Translating it yields CASSQGSVAAWGYTF. The complete variable domain, with remaining parts taken from reference TRBV14 and TRBJ1-2, reads EAGVTQFPSHSVIEKGQTVTLRCDPISGHDNLYWYRRVMGKEIKFLLHFVKESKQDESGMPNNRFLAERTGGTYSTLKVQPAELEDSGVYFCASSQGSVAAWGYTFGSGTRLTVV.

The chain couples TRBV4-2 to TRBJ1-4; a weak D match, TRBD1 (6 bases). The CDR3 sequence is 14 residues long. CDR1 LGHNA and CDR2 YNFKEQ come from the germline V gene. V was pared by 8 bases and J by 6 bases, with 16 bases between. As DNA, the CDR3 is TGTGCCAGCCAACAGCCAGGGGACGATGAAAAACTGTTTTTT. Amino acid sequence: CASQQPGDDEKLFF.

CDR3 region: CASSQEGAGAETQYF. In DNA form, the CDR3 reads TGCGCCAGCAGCCAAGAGGGAGCAGGGGCGGAGACCCAGTACTTC. This chain links TRBV4-3 with TRBJ2-5; weak D call: TRBD1 (6 bases). Germline lookup yields CDR1 LGHNA and CDR2 YSLEER. V lost 0 bases and J lost 5, with 13 bases in between. The CDR3 contains 15 residues.

CDR3 loop: CASSESGSIRPQHF. CDR3 DNA: TGCGCCAGCAGTGAGTCGGGCAGTATACGGCCCCAGCATTTT. This chain uses TRBV10-2 with TRBJ1-5; D not certain. Germline CDR1 reads WSHSY; CDR2 reads SAAADI. V shed 0 bases and J shed 9 bases, with 12 bases lying between them. This CDR3 region has 14 residues.

This chain links TRBV18 with TRBJ2-3, with 11 nucleotides matching TRBD2. The CDR3 totals 16 residues. In germline, CDR1 is KGHSH, CDR2 LQKENI. V gave up 3 bases and J gave up 0 bases; unmatched junction bases: 2. The CDR3 DNA follows: TGTGCCAGCTCACCCCGGACTAGCGGGAGCACAGATACGCAGTATTTT. Translated: CASSPRTSGSTDTQYF. Based on the CDR3 plus reference TRBV18 and TRBJ2-3, the full variable domain is NAGVMQNPRHLVRRRGQEARLRCSPMKGHSHVYWYRQLPEEGLKFMVYLQKENIIDESGMPKERFSAEFPKEGPSILRIQQVVRGDSAAYFCASSPRTSGSTDTQYFGPGTRLTVL.

There are a few counts of this clone. The CDR3 spells CASSQLPNTEAFF. CDR3 bases: TGTGCCAGCAGCCAACTCCCGAACACTGAAGCTTTCTTT. This sequence joins TRBV7-9 and TRBJ1-1; D is undetermined. The CDR3 is 13 amino acids. Germline V gene data show CDR1 as SEHNR and CDR2 as FQNEAQ (reference sequence). V was clipped by 5 bases and J by 1 base, with 8 bases between them.

The V gene is TRBV4-3, the J gene TRBJ2-5; weak D call: TRBD2 (5 bases). The germline V gene has CDR1 LGHNA and CDR2 YSLEER. V lost 4 bases, J lost 5 bases, and 14 bases lay in between. The CDR3 consists of 14 residues. DNA of the CDR3: TGCGCCAGCAGCCGCACTAGGGCCCTGGAGACCCAGTACTTC. It codes for CASSRTRALETQYF.

The chain uses TRBV21-1 and TRBJ2-7; the table's D call, TRBD2, was not checked against the DNA. TRBV21-1 counts as a pseudogene. The CDR3 has 17 amino acids. The CDR3 sequence: CASRQRTSGGPRYEQYV. The CDR3 DNA reads TGTGCCAGCAGGCAACGGACTAGCGGGGGCCCCCGATACGAGCAGTACGTC.

V and J are TRBV20-1 and TRBJ2-1; D is unclear. V was cut by 3 bases and J by 3 bases, with 15 bases left in between. Germline CDR1 and CDR2: DFQATT and SNEGSKA (reference sequence). CDR3 length equals 15 residues. The CDR3 DNA is TGCAGTGCTAGTCAGGTGGGTGGATACTACAATGAGCAGTTCTTC. Amino acids: CSASQVGGYYNEQFF.

The chain couples TRBV5-4 to TRBJ2-1, with TRBD1 identical over 7 bases. CDR1 and CDR2 (germline): SGHNT, YYREEE (reference sequence). V trimming: 5 bases; J trimming: 5 bases; junction bases outside the gene matches: 7. CDR3 length equals 14 residues. This CDR3 reads CASRTTTGNNEQFF. The CDR3 coding sequence is TGTGCCAGCAGAACTACGACAGGGAACAATGAGCAGTTCTTC.

The genes are TRBV7-2 and TRBJ2-1, with no clear D. Trimming took 1 base from V and 7 from J, leaving 8 bases between them. The CDR3 covers 13 residues. Germline CDR1 and CDR2: SGHTA and FQGNSA. For the CDR3, the DNA is TGTGCCAGCAGCTTAGAGGCGGAGAATGAGCAGTTCTTC. Amino acid sequence: CASSLEAENEQFF.

This clone was seen just once. The V gene is TRBV4-1, the J gene TRBJ1-2; 7 nucleotides line up with TRBD1. Germline V gene data show CDR1 as MGHRA and CDR2 as YSYEKL. The CDR3 contains 14 residues. V lost 0 bases, J lost 8 bases, and 6 bases stayed unmatched. Written as DNA, the CDR3 is TGCGCCAGCAGCCAAGAAGAGACAGGGCCCGGCTACACCTTC. It specifies CASSQEETGPGYTF.